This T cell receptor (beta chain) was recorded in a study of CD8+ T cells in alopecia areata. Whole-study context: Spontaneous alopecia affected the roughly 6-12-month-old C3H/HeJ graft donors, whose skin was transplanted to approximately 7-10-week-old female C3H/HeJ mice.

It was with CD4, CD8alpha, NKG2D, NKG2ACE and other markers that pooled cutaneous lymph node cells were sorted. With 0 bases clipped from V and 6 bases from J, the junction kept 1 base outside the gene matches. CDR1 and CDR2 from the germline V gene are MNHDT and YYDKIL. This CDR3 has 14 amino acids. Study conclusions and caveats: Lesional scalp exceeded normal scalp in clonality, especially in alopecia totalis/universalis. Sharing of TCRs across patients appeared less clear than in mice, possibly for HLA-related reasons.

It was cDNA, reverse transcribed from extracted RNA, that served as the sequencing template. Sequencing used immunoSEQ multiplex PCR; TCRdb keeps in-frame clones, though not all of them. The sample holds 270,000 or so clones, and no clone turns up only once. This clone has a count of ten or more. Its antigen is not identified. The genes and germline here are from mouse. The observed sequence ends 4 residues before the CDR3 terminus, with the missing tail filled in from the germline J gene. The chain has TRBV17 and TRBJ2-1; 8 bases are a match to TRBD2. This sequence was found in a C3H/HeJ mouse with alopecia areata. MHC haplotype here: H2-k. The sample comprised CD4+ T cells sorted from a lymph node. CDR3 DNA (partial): TGTGCTAGCAGTAGAGAACTGGGGGCTGCT. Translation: CASSRELGAA. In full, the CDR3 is CASSRELGAAEQFF.